This paragraph reports one TCR beta chain. This entry comes from a study of blood T cell repertoires in COVID-19. Whole-study context: Both acute and convalescent COVID-19 samples were obtained from the United States, Italy and Spain. Sample material is recorded as cDNA or gDNA derived from T cells, B-cell-depleted T cells, or PBMCs.

Under the authors' procedure: Amplification of reference gene primers was used by the study to estimate nucleated cell counts. Assay: immunoSEQ multiplex PCR; the TCRdb copy retains only in-frame clones and omits some. V, J and clone size derive from that table, while D and trimming were established from the DNA sequence. This table has about 140,000 clones, approximately 79% appearing once. Sequenced: peripheral blood. The source is a man aged 55 to 70 with acute or convalescent COVID-19.

This CDR3 reads CASSQEINYNEQFF. The CDR3 DNA is TGTGCCAGCTCCCAAGAGATTAACTACAATGAGCAGTTCTTC. This chain uses TRBV18 with TRBJ2-1, with unresolved D. Germline loops: CDR1 KGHSH, CDR2 LQKENI. The CDR3 covers 14 residues. The V and J ends lost 6 bases and 3 bases respectively, with 12 bases between them.